One and the same sample provided the 9 T cell receptor beta chains below, sequenced in a study of blood T cells in healthy people across ages. A sample-barcoded 5' primer and a J-beta primer mix were used in a second PCR of roughly 6 to 11 cycles. TCRdb used MiXCR to reprocess the 5' RACE reads, holding one entry per CDR3 protein. The table has about 680,000 distinct CDR3 sequences, approximately 50% seen once; the top ten hold 25% to 35%. Material: blood. The origin of the receptors is a woman aged 60-70 years in good health.

This clonotype was seen ten or more times. The chain carries TRBV20-1 and TRBJ1-6; 7 nucleotides align to TRBD1. V trimming: 3 bases; J trimming: 0 bases; junction bases outside the gene matches: 5. Looked up from germline, CDR1 is DFQATT and CDR2 is SNEGSKA (reference sequence). This CDR3 region has 16 residues. The CDR3 region is CSASKQGSSYNSPLHF. Here the CDR3 DNA reads TGCAGTGCTAGCAAACAGGGGAGCTCCTATAATTCACCCCTCCACTTT.

The chain has TRBV7-3 and TRBJ2-1, with D perhaps assigned TRBD1 or TRBD2 (6 bases each). Trimming stripped 5 bases from V and 6 bases from J, with 17 bases between. The CDR3 contains 15 residues. Per germline, CDR1 SGHTA and CDR2 FQGTGA. CDR3 sequence: CASSLRTGALNEQFF. The CDR3 bases are TGTGCCAGCAGCCTCCGTACGGGGGCCCTCAATGAGCAGTTCTTC.

This clonotype was seen ten or more times. V usage is TRBV20-1 and J usage is TRBJ2-7, with D possibly TRBD1 on 6 matching bases. Germline CDR1 reads DFQATT; CDR2 reads SNEGSKA (reference sequence). This CDR3 comprises 15 residues. V lost 4 bases and J 1 base, leaving 17 bases between the germline ends. The CDR3 spells CSATPKQGDSYEQYF. DNA of the CDR3: TGCAGTGCTACCCCAAAACAGGGCGATTCCTACGAGCAGTACTTC.

As to this clonotype: At one end the junction does not follow the germline gene, possibly because of a read error. The rearrangement links TRBV2 to TRBJ2-1; 10 bases line up with TRBD2. There are 14 residues in the CDR3. Germline-derived CDR1 and CDR2 are SNHLY and FYNNEI. CDR3 residues: CASSPSGSYSEQFF. The CDR3 region has the DNA TGTGCCAGCAGCCCTAGCGGGAGTTACAGTGAGCAGTTCTTC.

The chain couples TRBV29-1 to TRBJ2-7; maybe TRBD1 (5 bases). The CDR3 length is 14 residues. Between the trimmed V and J ends, which lost 7 bases and 0 bases, there was a span of 16 bases. Germline CDR1 SQVTM, CDR2 ANQGSEA. The CDR3 region has the DNA TGCAGCGCTTTGGATGGGGCACTCTCCTACGAGCAGTACTTC. Its protein product is CSALDGALSYEQYF.

The chain couples TRBV30 to TRBJ1-2; no reliable D call. Germline values: CDR1 GTSNPN, CDR2 SVGIG (reference sequence). Trimming took off 2 bases at V and 6 bases at J, with 7 bases between the two ends. The CDR3 is 11 amino acids. The CDR3 DNA is TGTGCCTGGAGTCCCAGCCATGGCTACACCTTC. Amino acids: CAWSPSHGYTF.

This chain connects TRBV20-1 to TRBJ2-3; 7 positions agree with TRBD1. The J segment lost 7 bases and the V segment lost 3 bases, leaving 16 bases of the junction unmatched. CDR1 and CDR2 (germline): DFQATT, SNEGSKA (reference sequence). The CDR3 consists of 16 residues. CDR3 nucleotides: TGCAGTGCTAGCGGAGGTGAGGGACAGCAGGCCTATACGCAGTATTTT. Translation gives CSASGGEGQQAYTQYF.

The CDR3 nucleotides read TGTGCCAGCAGTTACTCGACCGGGGGGAGCACAGATACGCAGTATTTT. This gives the protein CASSYSTGGSTDTQYF. This rearrangement joins TRBV6-2 or TRBV6-3 to TRBJ2-3; 7 bases line up with TRBD2. This CDR3 contains 16 residues. After removal of 0 bases from V and 0 bases from J, the junction contained 3 bases not matched to a gene. CDR1 is MNHEY, CDR2 SVGEGT, per germline.

The chain carries TRBV10-3 and TRBJ2-2; D not resolved. This CDR3 has 12 amino acids. CDR1 is ENHRY and CDR2 is SYGVKD in the germline V gene. V was trimmed by 6 bases and J by 5 bases, leaving 7 bases between them. CDR3 coding DNA: TGTGCCATCAGGCCCGGGACCGGGGAGCTGTTTTTT. Translated: CAIRPGTGELFF.